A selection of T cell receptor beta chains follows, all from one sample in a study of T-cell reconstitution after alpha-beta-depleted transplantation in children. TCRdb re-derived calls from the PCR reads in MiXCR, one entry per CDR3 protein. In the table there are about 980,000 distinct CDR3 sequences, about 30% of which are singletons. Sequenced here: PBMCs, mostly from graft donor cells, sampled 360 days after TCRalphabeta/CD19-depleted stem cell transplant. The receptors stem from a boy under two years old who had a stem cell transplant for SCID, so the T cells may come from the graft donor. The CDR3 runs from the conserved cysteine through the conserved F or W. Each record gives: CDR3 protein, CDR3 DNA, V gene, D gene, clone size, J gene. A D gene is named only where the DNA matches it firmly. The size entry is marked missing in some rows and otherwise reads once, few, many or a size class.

CDR3: CASSPYGNEQFF; DNA: TGTGCCAGCAGCCCTTATGGCAATGAGCAGTTCTTC; V: TRBV7-9; D: NA; size: few; J: TRBJ2-1
CDR3: CASSFGTSGPTQYF; DNA: TGTGCCAGCAGCTTTGGGACTAGCGGGCCGACGCAGTATTTT; V: TRBV11-2; D: TRBD2; size: few; J: TRBJ2-3
CDR3: CASSAPPPGIAGELFF; DNA: TGTGCCAGCAGCGCTCCCCCTCCGGGTATCGCCGGGGAGCTGTTTTTT; V: TRBV9; D: NA; size: NA; J: TRBJ2-2
CDR3: CASSEGAVRTTQYF; DNA: TGTGCCAGCAGCGAGGGGGCGGTGCGGACGACCCAGTACTTC; V: TRBV9; D: TRBD1; size: NA; J: TRBJ2-5
CDR3: CSARSASGSYNEQFF; DNA: TGCAGTGCTAGATCAGCTAGCGGGTCTTACAATGAGCAGTTCTTC; V: TRBV20-1; D: TRBD2; size: NA; J: TRBJ2-1
CDR3: CASSPGPITSSGNTIYF; DNA: TGCGCCAGCAGCCCGGGACCGATTACGAGCTCTGGAAACACCATATATTTT; V: TRBV5-1; D: NA; size: few; J: TRBJ1-3
CDR3: CASRKTGGDTEAFF; DNA: TGTGCCAGCAGGAAGACGGGGGGCGATACTGAAGCTTTCTTT; V: TRBV12-3/TRBV12-4; D: NA; size: few; J: TRBJ1-1
CDR3: CASVGENLGAFF; DNA: TGTGCTAGTGTTGGGGAGAACCTCGGAGCTTTCTTT; V: TRBV12-5; D: NA; size: NA; J: TRBJ1-1
CDR3: CASTGTVRGTEQYF; DNA: TGTGCCAGCACCGGGACCGTACGAGGGACCGAGCAGTACTTC; V: TRBV2; D: NA; size: NA; J: TRBJ2-7
CDR3: CASSRLWGQGAKTQYF; DNA: TGTGCCAGCAGCCGCCTGTGGGGACAGGGGGCGAAGACCCAGTACTTC; V: TRBV7-2; D: TRBD1; size: NA; J: TRBJ2-5
CDR3: CASSGDSFYNSPLHF; DNA: TGTGCCAGCAGTGGCGACAGCTTCTATAATTCACCCCTCCACTTT; V: TRBV6-2/TRBV6-3; D: NA; size: NA; J: TRBJ1-6
CDR3: CATGTGPPYEQYF; DNA: TGTGCCACCGGGACAGGCCCTCCCTACGAGCAGTACTTC; V: TRBV6-2/TRBV6-3; D: TRBD1; size: NA; J: TRBJ2-7
CDR3: CSVGSGLAGRETQYF; DNA: TGCAGCGTTGGGAGCGGACTAGCGGGGCGAGAGACCCAGTACTTC; V: TRBV29-1; D: TRBD2; size: few; J: TRBJ2-5
CDR3: CASSLLDGFTDTQYF; DNA: TGTGCCAGCAGTTTATTGGACGGCTTCACAGATACGCAGTATTTT; V: TRBV28; D: NA; size: NA; J: TRBJ2-3
CDR3: CASSYLRDSFEAFF; DNA: TGTGCCAGCAGTTACCTCCGGGACAGCTTTGAAGCTTTCTTT; V: TRBV6-2/TRBV6-3; D: TRBD1; size: NA; J: TRBJ1-1
CDR3: CASSLVGGDRGRVGVEAFF; DNA: TGCGCCAGCAGCTTGGTCGGGGGGGACAGGGGACGTGTCGGCGTTGAAGCTTTCTTT; V: TRBV5-1; D: TRBD1; size: NA; J: TRBJ1-1
CDR3: CASSPRTVSNQPQHF; DNA: TGTGCCAGCAGTCCCCGGACAGTTTCCAATCAGCCCCAGCATTTT; V: TRBV28; D: NA; size: few; J: TRBJ1-5
CDR3: CASSLFWVGQGRFPASHEQFF; DNA: TGTGCCAGCAGCTTATTCTGGGTCGGACAGGGCCGATTCCCGGCGAGTCATGAGCAGTTCTTC; V: TRBV7-2; D: TRBD1; size: NA; J: TRBJ2-1
CDR3: CASSERRGGPVNEQFF; DNA: TGTGCCAGCAGTGAACGGAGGGGGGGGCCCGTGAATGAGCAGTTCTTC; V: TRBV2; D: NA; size: NA; J: TRBJ2-1
CDR3: CASSPTLVQQGRNTEAFF; DNA: TGCGCCAGCAGCCCTACTCTCGTCCAACAGGGGAGAAACACTGAAGCTTTCTTT; V: TRBV4-1; D: TRBD1; size: NA; J: TRBJ1-1
CDR3: CASSWQGVGNTIYF; DNA: TGTGCCAGCAGTTGGCAAGGGGTTGGAAACACCATATATTTT; V: TRBV12-3/TRBV12-4; D: NA; size: NA; J: TRBJ1-3